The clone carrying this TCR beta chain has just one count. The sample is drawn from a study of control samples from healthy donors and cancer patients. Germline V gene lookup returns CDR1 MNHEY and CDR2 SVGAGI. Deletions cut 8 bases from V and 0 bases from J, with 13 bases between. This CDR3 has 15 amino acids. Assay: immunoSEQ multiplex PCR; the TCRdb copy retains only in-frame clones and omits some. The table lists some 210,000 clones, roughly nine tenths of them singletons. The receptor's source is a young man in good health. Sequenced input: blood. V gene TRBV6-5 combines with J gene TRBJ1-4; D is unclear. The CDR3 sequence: CASPAPVATNEKLFF. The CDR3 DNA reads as TGTGCCAGCCCCGCCCCGGTTGCAACTAATGAAAAACTGTTTTTT.